This entry lists 20 T cell receptor beta chains sequenced from one sample in a study of T-cell memory formation after mild COVID-19. MiXCR, run by TCRdb on the 5' RACE reads, gives a single entry per CDR3 protein. The data hold about 400,000 distinct CDR3 sequences, with 23% observed a single time. Sequenced: PBMCs or a T cell subset sorted from them (not recorded which). Receptors originate from an adult woman who had mild COVID-19 (a few samples of this study predate the infection). Cell type and time point are not known.

Details on this clonotype: The conserved closing phenylalanine or tryptophan is absent in this CDR3, likely reflecting a read error. The J gene is TRBJ1-1, the V gene TRBV6-4, with D possibly being TRBD1 (6 bases). CDR3 size: 13 residues. Trimming removed 2 bases from V and 6 bases from J, with 10 bases in between. Germline-derived CDR1 and CDR2 are MRHNA and SNTAGT. This CDR3 reads CASSDIPGAEAFL. The CDR3 nucleotides are TGTGCCAGCAGTGACATTCCAGGGGCTGAAGCTTTCCTT.

This clonotype was found many times. The chain combines TRBV6-5 with TRBJ2-5, with D unresolved. V shed 0 bases and J shed 4 bases, with 3 bases lying between them. Looked up from germline, CDR1 is MNHEY and CDR2 is SVGAGI. This CDR3 spans 12 amino acids. The CDR3 region is CASSYSGETQYF. For the CDR3, the DNA is TGTGCCAGCAGTTACTCAGGAGAGACCCAGTACTTC.

The genes are TRBV7-2 and TRBJ1-1, with 9 bases fitting TRBD1. Per germline, CDR1 SGHTA and CDR2 FQGNSA. V gave up 5 bases and J gave up 4 bases; unmatched junction bases: 8. The CDR3 is 15 residues long. The CDR3: CASSVSLTGGTEAFF. CDR3 bases: TGTGCCAGCAGCGTCAGCTTGACAGGGGGCACTGAAGCTTTCTTT.

The genes are TRBV24-1 and TRBJ1-1; unclear D gene. Between the trimmed V and J ends, which lost 1 base and 0 bases, there was a span of 5 bases. The germline V gene encodes CDR1 KGHDR and CDR2 SFDVKD. There are 14 residues in the CDR3. The CDR3, as DNA: TGTGCCACCAGTGATTTTCGCATGAACACTGAAGCTTTCTTT. Translation: CATSDFRMNTEAFF.

This chain uses TRBV29-1 with TRBJ2-7; 7 nucleotides match TRBD2. There are 12 residues in the CDR3. In germline, CDR1 is SQVTM, CDR2 ANQGSEA. Unmatched junction bases numbered 9, after V lost 4 bases and J lost 9 bases. DNA of the CDR3: TGCAGCGTTGCTGGGAGGGACCTGGGGCAGTACTTC. Protein: CSVAGRDLGQYF.

This clonotype was seen at least ten times. A read error may produce the germline difference seen at one junction end. The rearrangement links TRBV12-3 or TRBV12-4 to TRBJ1-5; tentative D call: TRBD1 (5 bases). This CDR3 is 15 amino acids long. The DNA for the CDR3 is TGCGCCAGCAGCTTGGGGGGGTATAGCAATCAGCCCCAGCATTTT. Translation gives CASSLGGYSNQPQHF.

This chain connects TRBV5-1 to TRBJ2-3, with 7 positions matching TRBD2. This CDR3 has 14 amino acids. Germline CDR1 is SGHRS and CDR2 is YFSETQ. V shed 7 bases, J shed 0 bases, and the junction held 5 bases outside the gene matches. CDR3: CASGERGSTDTQYF. CDR3 DNA sequence: TGCGCCAGCGGCGAGCGGGGAAGCACAGATACGCAGTATTTT. The full variable domain, its missing parts supplied by reference TRBV5-1 and TRBJ2-3, is KAGVTQTPRYLIKTRGQQVTLSCSPISGHRSVSWYQQTPGQGLQFLFEYFSETQRNKGNFPGRFSGRQFSNSRSEMNVSTLELGDSALYLCASGERGSTDTQYFGPGTRLTVL.

The chain recombines TRBV6-5 with TRBJ1-2; D is unclear. The ends were cut back, 4 bases at V and 3 bases at J, with 21 bases in the middle. This CDR3 has 17 amino acids. Germline CDR1 MNHEY, CDR2 SVGAGI. The CDR3 sequence is CASSSTPPGPSDYGYTF. In nucleotides, the CDR3 is TGTGCCAGCAGTTCTACCCCACCGGGCCCCTCGGACTATGGCTACACCTTC.

The sample holds many counts of this clonotype. V is TRBV5-1 and J is TRBJ2-6; D gene unclear. Germline lookup yields CDR1 SGHRS and CDR2 YFSETQ. This CDR3 has 15 amino acids. The V gene lost 5 bases and the J gene lost 3 bases, with 12 bases spanning the gap. CDR3 DNA: TGCGCCAGCAGATTGCAGTGGGATGGGGCCAACGTCCTGACTTTC. It is translated as CASRLQWDGANVLTF.

The J gene is TRBJ2-6, the V gene TRBV20-1; D is possibly TRBD1 (6 bases). Trimming took off 6 bases at V and 0 bases at J, with 15 bases between the two ends. Germline lookup yields CDR1 DFQATT and CDR2 SNEGSKA (reference sequence). The CDR3 consists of 16 residues. The CDR3 DNA follows: TGCAGTGCGCGTAACAGGGAATTCTCTGGGGCCAACGTCCTGACTTTC. Translation: CSARNREFSGANVLTF.

This clonotype showed up just a few times. The CDR3 reads CASTTTGGGYTF. For the CDR3, the DNA is TGTGCCAGCACGACCACCGGGGGCGGCTACACCTTC. This sequence joins TRBV6-5 and TRBJ1-2; D possibly corresponds to TRBD1 (6 bases). The CDR3 loop spans 12 amino acids. CDR1 MNHEY and CDR2 SVGAGI come from the germline V gene. V lost 7 bases and J lost 8, with 14 bases in between.

This chain uses TRBV4-3 with TRBJ1-2; 8 bases match TRBD1. The CDR3 extends over 14 amino acids. The germline gives CDR1 LGHNA, CDR2 YSLEER. V lost 1 base, J lost 7 bases, and 5 bases stayed unmatched. The DNA of the CDR3 is TGCGCCAGCAGCCAAGTTCGGACAGGGTCTGGCTACACCTTC. Its protein product is CASSQVRTGSGYTF.

The table lists this clonotype with a few counts. The chain combines TRBV3-1 with TRBJ2-4; D is unresolved. The V end lost 0 bases, the J end lost 0 bases, and 3 bases lay between the germline ends. There are 14 residues in the CDR3. Germline values: CDR1 LGHDT, CDR2 YNNKEL (reference sequence). CDR3 in DNA: TGTGCCAGCAGCCAAGAAATAGCCAAAAACATTCAGTACTTC. It codes for CASSQEIAKNIQYF.

In its sample, this clonotype was seen a few times. V is TRBV5-1 and J is TRBJ2-6; D possibly corresponds to TRBD2 (6 bases). This CDR3 is built from 16 residues. From germline, CDR1 is SGHRS and CDR2 YFSETQ. The V gene lost 1 base and the J gene lost 0 bases, with 8 bases spanning the gap. The CDR3 sequence is CASSLWGDSGANVLTF. The CDR3 nucleotides are TGCGCCAGCAGCTTGTGGGGGGACTCTGGGGCCAACGTCCTGACTTTC. The whole variable domain, remainder taken from reference TRBV5-1 and TRBJ2-6, is KAGVTQTPRYLIKTRGQQVTLSCSPISGHRSVSWYQQTPGQGLQFLFEYFSETQRNKGNFPGRFSGRQFSNSRSEMNVSTLELGDSALYLCASSLWGDSGANVLTFGAGSRLTVL.

V and J are TRBV18 and TRBJ2-6, with 12 bases aligning to TRBD2. The CDR3 spans 19 residues. Germline CDR1 KGHSH, CDR2 LQKENI. V dropped 1 base and J dropped 0; count of bases not matched to a gene: 4. The CDR3 sequence: CASSPLTSGGRSGANVLTF. In DNA, the CDR3 is TGTGCCAGCTCACCACTGACTAGCGGGGGACGCTCTGGGGCCAACGTCCTGACTTTC.

This clonotype has only a few counts. V and J are TRBV20-1 and TRBJ1-2; D is ambiguous. The CDR3 sequence is 13 residues long. The germline V and J ends were trimmed by 4 bases and 7 bases, with 16 bases remaining between them. Germline CDR1 DFQATT, CDR2 SNEGSKA (reference sequence). The CDR3 region is CSAKFYGEGGYTF. CDR3 DNA: TGCAGTGCTAAGTTTTACGGGGAGGGTGGCTACACCTTC.

CDR3 in DNA: TGTGCCAGCAGTCTCGGCAGGGTAGCCGGGGAGCTGTTTTTT. Protein sequence: CASSLGRVAGELFF. The rearrangement uses TRBV2 and TRBJ2-2; tentative D call: TRBD1 (5 bases). Deletions cut 5 bases from V and 6 bases from J, with 13 bases between. CDR1 is SNHLY and CDR2 is FYNNEI in the germline V gene. CDR3 length equals 14 residues. The full variable domain, completed using reference TRBV2 and TRBJ2-2, is EPEVTQTPSHQVTQMGQEVILRCVPISNHLYFYWYRQILGQKVEFLVSFYNNEISEKSEIFDDQFSVERPDGSNFTLKIRSTKLEDSAMYFCASSLGRVAGELFFGEGSRLTVL.

This clonotype was counted between two and nine times. The rearrangement links TRBV7-9 to TRBJ1-2; the D gene is possibly TRBD1 (5 bases). Per germline, CDR1 SEHNR and CDR2 FQNEAQ (reference sequence). The CDR3 length is 15 residues. V shed 4 bases and J shed 7 bases, with 19 bases lying between them. Here the CDR3 reads CASSSLRGFAPGYTF. The DNA for the CDR3 is TGTGCCAGCAGCTCCCTGAGGGGCTTCGCCCCTGGCTACACCTTC.

V usage is TRBV5-1 and J usage is TRBJ2-3; 9 bases agree with TRBD2. J lost 1 base, V lost 4 bases, and 7 bases had no gene match. CDR3 length: 16 amino acids. Looked up from germline, CDR1 is SGHRS and CDR2 is YFSETQ. The CDR3 DNA reads as TGCGCCAGCAGCCCACCGGGACTAGCACGCACAGATACGCAGTATTTT. It is translated as CASSPPGLARTDTQYF.

V is TRBV3-1 and J is TRBJ2-7; no clear D gene. Trimming took off 5 bases at V and 7 bases at J, with 9 bases between the two ends. The length of the CDR3 is 11 residues. CDR1 and CDR2 (germline): LGHDT, YNNKEL (reference sequence). CDR3 sequence reads: CASSALGEQYF. CDR3 nucleotide sequence: TGTGCCAGCAGCGCACTTGGGGAGCAGTACTTC.